This T cell receptor (beta chain) is from a study of graft-versus-host responses after intestinal transplantation (dated by TCRdb to the early 2020s). A note on the overall study: The transplants that recipients got were multivisceral, liver-intestinal, or isolated intestinal. After intestinal transplantation, graft-versus-host and host-versus-graft alloreactive T cell clones in the graft, circulation and bone marrow were tracked using bulk TCR-beta CDR3 sequencing. All recipients received anti-thymocyte globulin induction followed by maintenance tacrolimus and steroids for around three years. The cohort enrolled roughly 25 intestinal transplant recipients including one retransplant, and a few patients lacking pretransplant specimens were excluded. Samples from three later patients were sequenced in-house on an Illumina MiSeq with MiXCR processing rather than by the commercial service. Donor T cell macrochimerism was defined as a peak of at least 4% donor T cells among recipient peripheral blood mononuclear cells. To identify alloreactive clones, pre-transplant mixed lymphocyte reaction products were sequenced and then compared with unstimulated pre-transplant donor and recipient T cells.

The library was generated by the immunoSEQ multiplex PCR assay. For most patients, genomic DNA was isolated with the Qiagen DNeasy Blood and Tissue Kit and sent frozen to Adaptive Biotechnologies for TCR sequencing. For most patients, high-throughput TCR-beta CDR3 sequencing of genomic DNA was performed by Adaptive Biotechnologies. The original pipeline was this. TCR sequencing data for over 15 patients were retrieved from Adaptive's ImmunoSEQ software; a few other patients were processed with MiXCR and VDJtools. To correct CD4 versus CD8 sorting errors, sequences present in both subsets at a frequency ratio below 5:1 were removed. CDR3 nucleotide sequences shared between donor and recipient were removed because the origin of such sequences could not be assigned. Alloreactive clones required at least 2-fold expansion over unstimulated cells and minimum CFSE-low frequency of 0.002% (template counts) or 0.001% (read counts). Mappable clones were those detected in sequenced pre-transplant spleen, lymph node, or MLR CFSE-low populations of the donor or recipient. Cumulative frequency of alloreactive clones was calculated as a percentage of all sequences weighted by copy number. This is the immuneACCESS table as TCRdb keeps it, with only in-frame sequences that have V and J called. A part of the clones is gone; compared with another copy, unresolved V genes explain less than half, and the rest is unexplained. V and J calls and clone size are those listed in that table; D and trimming were worked out from the DNA. The sample profile shows tens of thousands of clones; 94% of them were found once. The ten biggest clones cover less than 0.65% of the sample.

The meaning of the sample's time point label: cells obtained before transplantation from donor or recipient. CD3+CD4+ and CD3+CD8+ populations were FACS-sorted from unstimulated pre-transplant donor and recipient cells taken from spleen or lymph nodes. About this clone: There is no known antigen for this receptor. Base qualities are not provided; no much larger clone lies one nucleotide away.

What the authors observed across the whole study: GvH clones were found in recipient bone marrow, and some of the GvH clones appeared earlier in ileal mucosa or blood, which is consistent with an intestinal mucosal origin. The relatively low number and heterogeneity of intestinal transplant patients limited the conclusions. Patients with donor T cell macrochimerism had high GvH to HvG T cell clonal ratios in their allografts. Early after transplant, peak levels of circulating GvH clones were found to be associated with declines in HvG clones.

The sequence derives from a human donor who received an intestinal transplant. The sequenced sample was unstimulated CD8+ T cells sorted from spleen or lymph node cells, obtained before intestinal transplant.

The nucleotide sequence reads TGTGCCAGCAGCTCGCCGGGACCTTTGACGGGCGAGCAGTACTTC. It is translated as CASSSPGPLTGEQYF. The chain links TRBV11-2 with TRBJ2-7; the D segment is perhaps TRBD1 or TRBD2, each sharing 5 matched bases. According to the germline V gene, CDR1 reads SGHAT and CDR2 reads FQNNGV. The CDR3 runs 15 amino acids, cysteine and phenylalanine included. CDR3 DNA only is kept here, 45 bases in frame from base 1. V loses 4 bases, J loses 6 bases, and the germline ends lie 19 bases apart.